The rows below give T cell receptor beta chains drawn from one sample of a study of shared clonotypes between healthy human individuals. Clones were sequenced by immunoSEQ multiplex PCR, and TCRdb holds only the in-frame ones, with some missing. The table includes some 2,000,000 clones, around 95% detected once. Sequenced input: naive CD4+ T cells sorted from blood. These receptors all come from a man aged 18 to 29 in good health. The CDR3 runs from the conserved cysteine through the conserved F or W. Fields, in order: CDR3 length, D gene, V gene, clone size, J gene, CDR3 DNA, CDR3 protein. The D gene is left open where the match is weak. Only some rows state a clone size, as once, few, many or a class for expanded clones.

16	-	TRBV7-9	-	TRBJ2-2	TGTGCCAGCAGCCCGAAGGGGGGGAGGAACACCGGGGAGCTGTTTTTT	CASSPKGGRNTGELFF
13	-	TRBV30	-	TRBJ1-2	TGTGCCTGGAGATCCGGGCTTAACTATGGCTACACCTTC	CAWRSGLNYGYTF
14	TRBD2	TRBV19	-	TRBJ2-7	TGTGCCAGTAGTGTAGCGGGAGGTACCTACGAGCAGTACTTC	CASSVAGGTYEQYF
14	-	TRBV7-6	-	TRBJ2-3	TGTGCCAGCAGCTTTGGCAGGACCACAGATACGCAGTATTTT	CASSFGRTTDTQYF
15	TRBD2	TRBV5-1	few	TRBJ2-3	TGCGCCAGCAGCTTACCGGGACTAGCGACAGATACGCAGTATTTT	CASSLPGLATDTQYF
13	-	TRBV7-9	-	TRBJ2-1	TGTGCCAGCAGTCAACGGGACCTCAATGAGCAGTTCTTC	CASSQRDLNEQFF
14	TRBD1	TRBV4-3	-	TRBJ2-7	TGCGCCAGCAGCACAGGACAGGGGCTCGGGGAGCAGTACTTC	CASSTGQGLGEQYF
13	-	TRBV9	-	TRBJ1-6	TGTGCCAGCAATTCACAGGGAGGTTCACCCCTCCACTTT	CASNSQGGSPLHF
13	-	TRBV7-2	-	TRBJ1-2	TGTGCCAGCAGCCAGGACTCGAACTATGGCTACACCTTC	CASSQDSNYGYTF
15	TRBD2	TRBV13	-	TRBJ2-3	TGTGCCAGCAGCTCTGCGGGGAGGGAGGCAGATACGCAGTATTTT	CASSSAGREADTQYF
14	-	TRBV7-8	-	TRBJ2-7	TGTGCCAGCAGCTTAGCCCCAGGAGCCTACGAGCAGTACTTC	CASSLAPGAYEQYF
15	-	TRBV27	once	TRBJ2-5	TGTGCCAGCAGTTTATCGCTTCCAGGGGTAGAGACCCAGTACTTC	CASSLSLPGVETQYF
14	-	TRBV2	-	TRBJ1-5	TGTGCCAGCAGTGCCGACACGAGCAATCAGCCCCAGCATTTT	CASSADTSNQPQHF
15	-	TRBV30	once	TRBJ1-5	TGTGCCTGGAGGTTGGCCTTCGCGACCAATCAGCCCCAGCATTTT	CAWRLAFATNQPQHF
13	-	TRBV2	-	TRBJ2-2	TGTGCCAGCCGAAAGGATGGGGACCGGGAGCTGTTTTTT	CASRKDGDRELFF
16	-	TRBV2	-	TRBJ1-5	TGTGCCAGCAGTCCCCGTACTTCAGGGATCAATCAGCCCCAGCATTTT	CASSPRTSGINQPQHF
15	TRBD1	TRBV6-5	-	TRBJ1-4	TGTGCCAGCAGTGCGTACGGGACAGGGGGCAGCGGACTGTTTTTT	CASSAYGTGGSGLFF
16	-	TRBV27	-	TRBJ1-3	TGTGCCAGCAGTCCCCGACGGGGGGCCGGTGGAAACACCATATATTTT	CASSPRRGAGGNTIYF
12	-	TRBV6-6	-	TRBJ2-5	TGTGCCAGCAGTTACTCGGGTGCCACCCAGTACTTC	CASSYSGATQYF
16	TRBD2	TRBV11-2	-	TRBJ2-1	TGTGCCAGCAGCTTACTACTAGCGGGATACCCTAATGAGCAGTTCTTC	CASSLLLAGYPNEQFF
14	TRBD1	TRBV28	once	TRBJ2-7	TGTGCCAGCAGACCGACAGGGGCCTCCTACGAGCAGTACTTC	CASRPTGASYEQYF
16	-	TRBV25-1	-	TRBJ1-6	TGTGCCAGCGGTAGGGGAAGGTGGGGGAATAATTCACCCCTCCACTTT	CASGRGRWGNNSPLHF
18	TRBD1	TRBV28	-	TRBJ1-1	TGTGCCAGCAGTTCCCCCGGCCGGGGACAGGGGATGAACACTGAAGCTTTCTTT	CASSSPGRGQGMNTEAFF
16	TRBD2	TRBV4-1	-	TRBJ2-1	TGCGCCAGCAGCCAAGACCGACTAGCGGCGCACAATGAGCAGTTCTTC	CASSQDRLAAHNEQFF
14	-	TRBV6-1	-	TRBJ1-6	TGTGCCAGCACCCCCACACGGGCGGGTTCACCCCTCCACTTT	CASTPTRAGSPLHF
18	TRBD1	TRBV30	-	TRBJ1-5	TGTGCCTGGAGTACTGACAGGGGAAATGTGGGTGGCAATCAGCCCCAGCATTTT	CAWSTDRGNVGGNQPQHF
14	-	TRBV29-1	-	TRBJ1-4	TGCAGCGCGCGGAACAGGGATCAGAATGAAAAACTGTTTTTT	CSARNRDQNEKLFF
14	-	TRBV30	-	TRBJ1-2	TGTGCCTGGAGTCCCGACCTTTCAGGGACTGGCTACACCTTC	CAWSPDLSGTGYTF
15	TRBD1	TRBV27	-	TRBJ2-7	TGTGCCAGCAGCGCCTCCGGGACAGAGCCCTACGAGCAGTACTTC	CASSASGTEPYEQYF
13	-	TRBV18	-	TRBJ1-5	TGTGCCAGCTCGGCCGCGGGGGATCAGCCCCAGCATTTT	CASSAAGDQPQHF
13	-	TRBV7-7	-	TRBJ2-3	TGTGCTAGCAGCCTCACGGGTACAGATACGCAGTATTTT	CASSLTGTDTQYF
15	TRBD1	TRBV5-6	-	TRBJ1-1	TGTGCCAGCAGCTTGGGAGGGGGCGCATACACTGAAGCTTTCTTT	CASSLGGGAYTEAFF
15	-	TRBV4-1	-	TRBJ1-1	TGCGCCAGCAGCCAAGAGTTGCGGGGTTTCACTGAAGCTTTCTTT	CASSQELRGFTEAFF
13	-	TRBV5-6	-	TRBJ2-2	TGTGCCAGCAGCTGGGCGCACACCGGGGAGCTGTTTTTT	CASSWAHTGELFF
15	-	TRBV5-1	-	TRBJ2-1	TGCGCCAGCAGCCCCCGCCCCGGGGGAGGCAATGAGCAGTTCTTC	CASSPRPGGGNEQFF
14	-	TRBV7-2	-	TRBJ2-5	TGTGCCAGCAGCTTAGCCGGGGGTACGGAGACCCAGTACTTC	CASSLAGGTETQYF
17	-	TRBV10-3	-	TRBJ1-5	TGTGCCATCAGTGAGCGCGGCAGGGGAGTTAGCAATCAGCCCCAGCATTTT	CAISERGRGVSNQPQHF
11	-	TRBV10-3	-	TRBJ2-7	TGTGCCATCAGTTCCCCGTACGAGCAGTACTTC	CAISSPYEQYF
13	-	TRBV5-4	-	TRBJ2-2	TGTGCCAGCAGCCACAGATACACCGGGGAGCTGTTTTTT	CASSHRYTGELFF
13	TRBD1	TRBV5-8	-	TRBJ1-2	TGTGCCAGCAGCTATGACAGGGCTGGGGGCTACACCTTC	CASSYDRAGGYTF
12	-	TRBV5-1	few	TRBJ1-6	TGCGCCAGCAGCCACGATGACTCACCCCTCCACTTT	CASSHDDSPLHF
15	TRBD1	TRBV30	-	TRBJ2-1	TGTGCCTGGACAGTCGGGACAGGGAGACCGAATGAGCAGTTCTTC	CAWTVGTGRPNEQFF
10	-	TRBV20-1	-	TRBJ2-5	TGCAGTGCGGAAAAAGAGACCCAGTACTTC	CSAEKETQYF
15	TRBD2	TRBV18	-	TRBJ2-5	TGTGCCAGCTCACCCGCTAGCGGGAGTCGGGAGACCCAGTACTTC	CASSPASGSRETQYF
15	-	TRBV29-1	-	TRBJ2-7	TGCAGCGTTGAAGGCGGGGCAGTAGGGAACTACGAGCAGTACTTC	CSVEGGAVGNYEQYF
19	TRBD2	TRBV2	-	TRBJ2-3	TGTGCCAGCAATAGACCGGGACTAGCGGGGGGCCCTAGCACAGATACGCAGTATTTT	CASNRPGLAGGPSTDTQYF
14	TRBD2	TRBV6-1	-	TRBJ2-7	TGTGCCAGCAGATTAGCGGGGACATTACGGGAGCAGTACTTC	CASRLAGTLREQYF
15	-	TRBV7-2	once	TRBJ2-3	TGTGCCAGCAGCTTAGGAGGGTGGGGCACAGATACGCAGTATTTT	CASSLGGWGTDTQYF
14	-	TRBV10-1	-	TRBJ2-7	TGCGCCAGCAGTGCGGGGGCGTCGGGCTACGAGCAGTACTTC	CASSAGASGYEQYF
15	TRBD1	TRBV6-5	-	TRBJ1-5	TGTGCCAGCAGCCTTACAGGGGTTAGCAATCAGCCCCAGCATTTT	CASSLTGVSNQPQHF